This T cell receptor beta chain was sequenced during a study of blood T cells in healthy people across ages. Together with a sample-barcoded 5' primer, a J-beta primer mix was included in a second PCR lasting about 7 to 11 cycles. From the 5' RACE reads, TCRdb called clonotypes with MiXCR, one entry per CDR3 protein. The table lists 730,000 or so distinct CDR3 sequences, roughly 41% of them singletons. This CDR3 spans 16 amino acids. V lost 2 bases to trimming and J lost 5 bases; unmatched junction nucleotides: 9. The V gene's germline CDR1 is MNHEY and CDR2 SVGAGI. Material: blood. The clonotype was recovered from an older woman in good health. This chain joins TRBV6-5 and TRBJ2-5, with 9 bases that match TRBD1. CDR3 region: CASSYITGGGKETQYF. CDR3 nucleotides: TGTGCCAGCAGTTACATAACAGGGGGCGGGAAGGAGACCCAGTACTTC.